The 15 T cell receptor beta chains presented below share a single source sample, sequenced in a study of shared clonotypes between healthy human individuals. Terminally differentiated effector memory CD45RA+ cells were left out of the naive CD8 fraction, which was CD45RO-negative and positively selected for CCR7. The assay was immunoSEQ multiplex PCR, and TCRdb's table has in-frame clones only and misses some. This repertoire shows 1.5 million to 2.5 million clones, roughly 95% found once; its top ten account for roughly 1%. The sample comprised naive CD8+ T cells sorted from blood. These receptors originate from a man younger than 30 in good health.

The chain uses TRBV19 and TRBJ1-5; TRBD1 matches at 7 bases. CDR3 length equals 16 residues. CDR1 and CDR2 (germline): LNHDA, SQIVND (reference sequence). V was clipped by 3 bases and J by 0 bases; unmatched bases: 5. The CDR3 coding sequence is TGTGCCAGTAGTATCTTGGACAGGTATAGCAATCAGCCCCAGCATTTT. Translated: CASSILDRYSNQPQHF. Variable domain in full (rest from reference TRBV19 and TRBJ1-5): DGGITQSPKYLFRKEGQNVTLSCEQNLNHDAMYWYRQDPGQGLRLIYYSQIVNDFQKGDIAEGYSVSREKKESFPLTVTSAQKNPTAFYLCASSILDRYSNQPQHFGDGTRLSIL.

The V and J genes are TRBV2 and TRBJ2-5; 7 nucleotides match TRBD2. Germline V gene sequence: CDR1 SNHLY, CDR2 FYNNEI. Trimming cost V 8 bases and J 5 bases; bases outside gene matches: 14. The length of the CDR3 is 15 residues. The CDR3 region is CASGREDYGGETQYF. Written as DNA, the CDR3 is TGTGCCAGCGGGAGGGAAGACTACGGAGGCGAGACCCAGTACTTC.

This clone showed up just once. The rearrangement joins TRBV7-9 to TRBJ2-1; D gene unclear. CDR1 and CDR2 (germline): SEHNR, FQNEAQ (reference sequence). Trimming left V 3 bases short and J 3 bases short, with 6 bases between. This CDR3 comprises 13 residues. The CDR3 is CASSLVVYNEQFF. CDR3 nucleotide sequence: TGTGCCAGCAGCTTGGTGGTCTACAATGAGCAGTTCTTC.

The genes are TRBV5-8 and TRBJ2-5, with D perhaps matching TRBD1 or TRBD2 (6 bases each). CDR3 length equals 14 residues. V was cut by 1 base and J by 4 bases, with 11 bases left in between. The germline CDR1 and CDR2 sequences are SGHTS and YDEGEE. As DNA, the CDR3 is TGTGCCAGCAGCTTGAAGGGGGGAAGAGAGACCCAGTACTTC. Its translation is CASSLKGGRETQYF. The full variable domain, its missing parts supplied by reference TRBV5-8 and TRBJ2-5, is EAGVTQSPTHLIKTRGQQATLRCSPISGHTSVYWYQQALGLGLQFLLWYDEGEERNRGNFPPRFSGRQFPNYSSELNVNALELEDSALYLCASSLKGGRETQYFGPGTRLLVL.

CDR3 in amino acids: CAFGGEVETQYF. CDR3 nucleotide sequence: TGTGCCTTCGGGGGGGAGGTGGAGACCCAGTACTTC. The rearrangement links TRBV5-4 to TRBJ2-5, with 8 bases that match TRBD2. In germline, CDR1 is SGHNT, CDR2 YYREEE (reference sequence). This CDR3 has 12 residues. Unmatched junction bases numbered 7, after V lost 10 bases and J lost 5 bases.

Regarding this clone: In the same sample, other DNA sequences code for this CDR3. The J gene is TRBJ2-7, the V gene TRBV6-1; D gene ambiguous. CDR1 is MNHNS, CDR2 SASEGT, per germline. The V gene lost 1 base and the J gene lost 4 bases, with 8 bases spanning the gap. The CDR3 is 13 residues long. For the CDR3, the DNA is TGTGCCAGCAGTGAAGGGATCACGTACGAGCAGTACTTC. It is translated as CASSEGITYEQYF.

Details on this clone: The sample carries other DNA sequences with the same CDR3. This chain joins TRBV11-3 and TRBJ2-3, with 7 positions matching TRBD1. J gave up 2 bases and V 8 bases, and 4 bases lay outside the gene matches. The CDR3 runs to 13 residues. In germline, CDR1 is SGHNT, CDR2 YENEEA. CDR3 bases: TGTGCCAGCTCGACAGGGACCACAGATACGCAGTATTTT. Its translation is CASSTGTTDTQYF.

The genes are TRBV9 and TRBJ1-2; a weak D match, TRBD1 (5 bases). The CDR3 consists of 15 residues. The germline CDR1 and CDR2 sequences are SGDLS and YYNGEE. V lost 0 bases and J lost 4, with 13 bases in between. The CDR3 region is CASSVVGGNPYGYTF. The CDR3, as DNA: TGTGCCAGCAGCGTAGTGGGGGGTAACCCCTATGGCTACACCTTC.

This rearrangement joins TRBV11-2 to TRBJ2-3; no clear D. Trimming pared 5 bases from V and 2 bases from J, leaving 11 bases between. This CDR3 is built from 14 residues. The V gene's germline CDR1 is SGHAT and CDR2 FQNNGV. CDR3 sequence (DNA): TGTGCCAGCAGCGCTCCCCCGAACACAGATACGCAGTATTTT. It is translated as CASSAPPNTDTQYF. Full variable domain (rest looked up from reference TRBV11-2 and TRBJ2-3): EAGVAQSPRYKIIEKRQSVAFWCNPISGHATLYWYQQILGQGPKLLIQFQNNGVVDDSQLPKDRFSAERLKGVDSTLKIQPAKLEDSAVYLCASSAPPNTDTQYFGPGTRLTVL.

A note on this clone: Different DNA sequences within this sample yield the same CDR3. The V call is TRBV30, the J call TRBJ2-7; D is undetermined. The CDR3 extends over 10 amino acids. V lost 5 bases to trimming and J lost 3 bases, with 5 bases between them. Germline assignment: CDR1 GTSNPN and CDR2 SVGIG (reference sequence). The CDR3 bases are TGTGCCTGGGGCGGCTACGAGCAGTACTTC. Its translation: CAWGGYEQYF.

The chain carries TRBV6-4 and TRBJ1-2, with TRBD1 matching over 8 bases. Per germline, CDR1 MRHNA and CDR2 SNTAGT. This CDR3 has 14 residues. Losses at the gene ends were 2 bases for V and 9 bases for J; bases not matched to a gene: 8. CDR3 DNA sequence: TGTGCCAGCAGTGACACCAACAGGGGGTTTAGCTACACCTTC. It translates to CASSDTNRGFSYTF.

The rearrangement joins TRBV27 to TRBJ1-2, with D unclear. The CDR3 consists of 16 residues. The germline gives CDR1 MNHEY, CDR2 SMNVEV (reference sequence). V was trimmed by 5 bases and J by 0 bases, leaving 16 bases between them. The CDR3 DNA reads TGTGCCAGCAGTCCCCGGGGTCCCACGGCTAACTATGGCTACACCTTC. Its protein is CASSPRGPTANYGYTF.

V is TRBV6-5 and J is TRBJ2-1; 8 nucleotides line up with TRBD2. The germline V gene encodes CDR1 MNHEY and CDR2 SVGAGI. The CDR3 sequence is 15 residues long. The ends lost 2 bases at V and 7 bases at J; junction bases unmatched: 7. This CDR3 is CASSYAAGGGNEQFF. CDR3 nucleotides: TGTGCCAGCAGTTACGCGGCGGGGGGTGGTAATGAGCAGTTCTTC.

The table lists this clone with a count of one. This chain joins TRBV4-1 and TRBJ2-4, with TRBD1 matching 9 bases. Germline trimming cut 3 bases from V and 11 bases from J; bases unmatched to any gene: 14. The CDR3 has 16 residues. Looked up from germline, CDR1 is MGHRA and CDR2 is YSYEKL. The CDR3 region has the DNA TGCGCCAGCAGCCAGGACCCGGGACAGGGTAGGGGGGTTCAGTACTTC. Translation: CASSQDPGQGRGVQYF.

This rearrangement joins TRBV11-2 to TRBJ2-2; D is ambiguous. The CDR3 sequence is 14 residues long. In germline, CDR1 is SGHAT, CDR2 FQNNGV. V lost 3 bases and J 2 bases, leaving 7 bases between the germline ends. The CDR3 loop is CASSLLTNTGELFF. The CDR3 bases are TGTGCCAGCAGCTTGTTGACAAACACCGGGGAGCTGTTTTTT.